This entry features one TCR beta chain sequence. The sample is drawn from a study of OX40 agonist ivuxolimab in advanced cancers. Study-level information: Three patients had partial responses: one hepatocellular carcinoma, two cutaneous melanoma.

Sequencing was performed with immunoSEQ multiplex PCR; in TCRdb, only in-frame clones are kept and a portion is missing. The data show tens of thousands of clones, under 95% seen once. The clonotype was recovered from an adult with an advanced solid tumor such as melanoma, head and neck, liver or kidney cancer. Sequenced material: CD4+ or CD8+ T cells sorted from blood, taken in a trial of the OX40 agonist ivuxolimab.

CDR3 protein: CASSGDREGVTDTQYF. The CDR3 nucleotides are TGTGCCAGCAGCGGAGACAGGGAAGGGGTGACAGATACGCAGTATTTT. The chain joins TRBV5-6 to TRBJ2-3; 7 positions match TRBD1. Losses at the gene ends were 4 bases for V and 3 bases for J; bases not matched to a gene: 11. The germline gives CDR1 SGHDT, CDR2 YYEEEE. CDR3 length: 16 amino acids.